This entry lists 21 T cell receptor beta chains sequenced from one sample in a study of CD8 T cells in ankylosing spondylitis. Which antigens these TCRs recognize remains unknown. One entry per CDR3 protein, called by TCRdb with MiXCR from the 5' RACE reads. This sample has 800,000 to 900,000 distinct CDR3 sequences; approximately 10% occur once, and the top ten carry around 0.51%. Study-level results: Within ankylosing spondylitis blood, a TCR beta motif made up of under 10 highly homologous variants appeared to be characteristic.

The specimen sequenced was blood, either unsorted or a sorted T cell fraction (not recorded which). These receptors were obtained from a male donor with ankylosing spondylitis.

This clonotype was observed many times. The CDR3 reads CASSSLAEETQYF. The CDR3 DNA sequence: TGCGCCAGCAGCTCTCTAGCGGAAGAGACCCAGTACTTC. The chain is built from TRBV5-1 and TRBJ2-5; TRBD2 matches 7 bases. The V segment lost 3 bases and the J segment 3 bases; nucleotides outside the gene matches: 2. Per the germline V gene, CDR1 is SGHRS and CDR2 is YFSETQ. This CDR3 region has 13 residues.

This clonotype has at least ten counts. The CDR3 coding sequence is TGCGCCAGCAGCTTGGCCAACAATGCCTATGGCTACACCTTC. Amino acid sequence: CASSLANNAYGYTF. The V call is TRBV5-1, the J call TRBJ1-2; D ambiguous. The germline V gene encodes CDR1 SGHRS and CDR2 YFSETQ. V lost 0 bases and J lost 4, with 10 bases in between. The CDR3 is 14 amino acids.

This clonotype was observed many times. V and J are TRBV29-1 and TRBJ1-4; 8 nucleotides agree with TRBD1. Trimming removed 6 bases from V and 3 bases from J; junction bases left unmatched: 3. The V gene's germline CDR1 is SQVTM and CDR2 ANQGSEA. CDR3 length equals 13 residues. CDR3 in amino acids: CSVRTGPNEKLFF. DNA for the CDR3: TGCAGCGTCAGGACAGGGCCTAATGAAAAACTGTTTTTT.

The J gene is TRBJ2-1, the V gene TRBV28; D may match TRBD1 or TRBD2 (5 bases each). The CDR3 consists of 16 residues. Germline lookup yields CDR1 MDHEN and CDR2 SYDVKM. V lost 3 bases and J 6 bases, leaving 18 bases between the germline ends. Here the CDR3 DNA reads TGTGCCAGCAGTTTGGTGGGGCTAGCCAGACTCAATGAGCAGTTCTTC. This sequence encodes CASSLVGLARLNEQFF.

The chain is built from TRBV20-1 and TRBJ2-1, with 8 nucleotides matching TRBD2. CDR1 and CDR2 from the germline V gene are DFQATT and SNEGSKA (reference sequence). With V trimmed by 6 bases and J by 3 bases, 10 bases remained unmatched. The length of the CDR3 is 15 residues. The CDR3 bases are TGCAGTGCACTATCCTTAGCGGGAATCTACAATGAGCAGTTCTTC. Its protein product is CSALSLAGIYNEQFF.

In this sample, this clonotype turned up a few times. The germline gene is not matched at one end of the junction; a read error may be the cause. The chain uses TRBV7-7 and TRBJ2-1; unclear D gene. Germline V gives CDR1 SSHAT, CDR2 FNYEAQ (reference sequence). The CDR3 loop spans 14 amino acids. The CDR3 DNA is TGTGCTAGCAGCTTAGCCGGTATTGGGTCCCCGCAGTTCTTC. Its translation is CASSLAGIGSPQFF. The full variable domain, completed using reference TRBV7-7 and TRBJ2-1, is GAGVSQSPRYKVTKRGQDVTLRCDPISSHATLYWYQQALGQGPEFLTYFNYEAQPDKSGLPSDRFSAERPEGSISTLTIQRTEQRDSAMYRCASSLAGIGSPQFFGPGTRLTVL.

This clonotype has only a few counts. The rearrangement uses TRBV10-3 and TRBJ2-3; 8 positions agree with TRBD2. The V and J ends lost 6 bases and 4 bases, in that order; junction bases with no gene match: 6. CDR1 and CDR2 from the germline V gene are ENHRY and SYGVKD. CDR3 length: 14 residues. The CDR3 protein is CAIRAGLDSDTQYF. For the CDR3, the DNA is TGTGCCATCAGGGCGGGACTAGACTCAGATACGCAGTATTTT.

This clonotype was observed a few times. This chain uses TRBV27 with TRBJ2-3; D not certain. V lost 3 bases, J lost 0 bases, and 10 bases lay in between. This CDR3 is 15 amino acids long. The germline V gene has CDR1 MNHEY and CDR2 SMNVEV (reference sequence). In nucleotides, the CDR3 is TGTGCCAGCAGTTTCTGGTCCGCCAGCACAGATACGCAGTATTTT. Translating gives CASSFWSASTDTQYF.

The chain carries TRBV10-3 and TRBJ1-2; possibly TRBD1 for D (5 bases). The V end was cut by 0 bases, the J end by 5 bases, with 7 bases between. Germline V gene lookup returns CDR1 ENHRY and CDR2 SYGVKD. The CDR3 sequence is 13 residues long. The CDR3 sequence is CAISESRQYGYTF. The CDR3 bases are TGTGCCATCAGTGAGTCGCGACAGTATGGCTACACCTTC.

This chain connects TRBV11-2 to TRBJ2-7; D uncertain. V was trimmed by 5 bases and J by 6 bases, leaving 23 bases between them. This CDR3 region has 16 residues. Germline CDR1 SGHAT, CDR2 FQNNGV. CDR3 in DNA: TGTGCCAGCAGCCCCGTCTTTCCTCTTACAAGGCCCGAGCAGTACTTC. This gives the protein CASSPVFPLTRPEQYF.

The chain has TRBV7-8 and TRBJ2-5, with D perhaps matching TRBD1 or TRBD2 (6 bases each). V lost 3 bases and J lost 4, with 15 bases in between. Germline loops: CDR1 SGHVS, CDR2 FQNEAQ. This CDR3 comprises 15 residues. The CDR3 reads CASSFRFKGGETQYF. The CDR3, as DNA: TGTGCCAGCAGCTTCCGGTTCAAGGGGGGAGAGACCCAGTACTTC.

This clonotype was observed at least ten times. The chain recombines TRBV12-3 or TRBV12-4 with TRBJ2-1, with 7 bases fitting TRBD2. This CDR3 comprises 15 residues. V shed 7 bases and J 4 bases; nucleotides not matched to a gene: 10. As DNA, the CDR3 is TGTGCCAGCACCCAAGGAGCGGGGCTATACAATGAGCAGTTCTTC. This encodes CASTQGAGLYNEQFF.

This clonotype was observed a handful of times. The gene calls are TRBV7-2 and TRBJ1-1; a weak D match, TRBD1 (5 bases). The CDR3 runs to 16 residues. Germline CDR1 and CDR2: SGHTA and FQGNSA. Trimming shortened V by 1 base and J by 1 base, and 13 bases separated the two germline ends. The CDR3 sequence: CASSLEPQGRNTEAFF. The CDR3, as DNA: TGTGCCAGCAGCTTAGAACCTCAGGGCCGGAACACTGAAGCTTTCTTT.

V usage is TRBV15 and J usage is TRBJ2-3, with D perhaps TRBD1 (5 bases). Germline loops: CDR1 LNHNV, CDR2 YYDKDF (reference sequence). Deletions cut 4 bases from V and 4 bases from J, with 12 bases between. This CDR3 has 14 residues. DNA for the CDR3: TGTGCCACCAGCAAAGGGGAAGTCGCAGATACGCAGTATTTT. It is translated as CATSKGEVADTQYF.

The chain employs TRBV5-1 and TRBJ2-7; 8 nucleotides match TRBD2. CDR1 is SGHRS and CDR2 is YFSETQ in the germline V gene. The CDR3 runs 16 residues. The V segment lost 4 bases and the J segment 1 base; nucleotides outside the gene matches: 10. As DNA, the CDR3 is TGCGCCAGCAGCCCCCTGGGACTAGGGGCTTCCTACGAGCAGTACTTC. Translated, it gives CASSPLGLGASYEQYF.

This clonotype was detected many times. The CDR3 spells CASTGTGDTEAFF. In DNA, the CDR3 is TGTGCCAGCACCGGGACAGGGGACACTGAAGCTTTCTTT. The V gene is TRBV12-3 or TRBV12-4, the J gene TRBJ1-1; TRBD1 matches 10 bases. Unmatched junction bases numbered 2, after V lost 7 bases and J lost 3 bases. The CDR3 sequence is 13 residues long.

The J gene is TRBJ2-6, the V gene TRBV9, with D hard to call. This CDR3 spans 18 amino acids. Per germline, CDR1 SGDLS and CDR2 YYNGEE. With 0 bases removed from V and 2 bases from J, the gap between germline ends came to 15 bases. The CDR3 loop is CASSVDAMVAPGANVLTF. In DNA, the CDR3 is TGTGCCAGCAGCGTAGACGCGATGGTGGCCCCTGGGGCCAACGTCCTGACTTTC. Filled out from reference TRBV9 and TRBJ2-6, the complete variable domain reads DSGVTQTPKHLITATGQRVTLRCSPRSGDLSVYWYQQSLDQGLQFLIQYYNGEERAKGNILERFSAQQFPDLHSELNLSSLELGDSALYFCASSVDAMVAPGANVLTFGAGSRLTVL.

This chain links TRBV9 with TRBJ1-2, with unresolved D. Germline-derived CDR1 and CDR2 are SGDLS and YYNGEE. This CDR3 contains 13 residues. V was shortened by 2 bases and J by 1 base, with 6 bases between the two germline ends. DNA of the CDR3: TGTGCCAGCAGCGTCTCAGTTAACTATGGCTACACCTTC. It translates to CASSVSVNYGYTF.

This clonotype appeared once. For the CDR3, the DNA is TGTGCCAGCAGACTGGTCCCCTCGCGCTCCTACAATGAGCAGTTCTTC. Amino acid sequence: CASRLVPSRSYNEQFF. The chain is built from TRBV6-1 and TRBJ2-1; D gene uncertain. Trimming removed 6 bases at V and 0 bases at J, with 15 bases between. The germline gives CDR1 MNHNS, CDR2 SASEGT. CDR3 length equals 16 residues.

This clonotype has more than one count but fewer than ten. J is TRBJ2-5 and V is TRBV28; TRBD2 matches at 12 bases. This CDR3 is built from 18 residues. Trimming at V came to 7 bases and at J to 0 bases, leaving 12 bases not matched to a gene. Germline V gene sequence: CDR1 MDHEN, CDR2 SYDVKM. The CDR3 loop is CASTPGLAGGTYQETQYF. The DNA of the CDR3 is TGTGCCAGCACCCCCGGGCTAGCGGGAGGGACGTACCAAGAGACCCAGTACTTC.

This clonotype was detected only a few times. The chain joins TRBV9 to TRBJ1-3; TRBD1 aligns across 8 bases. The J segment lost 7 bases and the V segment lost 0 bases, leaving 9 bases of the junction unmatched. The germline CDR1 and CDR2 sequences are SGDLS and YYNGEE. The CDR3 runs to 16 residues. CDR3 DNA: TGTGCCAGCAGCGTAGGGGGGACAGGCGGCTGGAACACCATATATTTT. Translating it yields CASSVGGTGGWNTIYF. Complete variable domain (other parts from reference TRBV9 and TRBJ1-3): DSGVTQTPKHLITATGQRVTLRCSPRSGDLSVYWYQQSLDQGLQFLIQYYNGEERAKGNILERFSAQQFPDLHSELNLSSLELGDSALYFCASSVGGTGGWNTIYFGEGSWLTVV.